Presented here are 32 T cell receptor beta chains from one specimen sequenced in a study of blood T cells in healthy people across ages. Combining a sample-barcoded 5' primer with a J-beta primer mix, a second PCR ran for 7 to 11 cycles. TCRdb itself ran the 5' RACE reads through MiXCR, one entry per CDR3 protein. Here the sample spans around 1.5 million distinct CDR3 sequences, approximately 60% being singletons. Sequenced input: blood. All receptors derive from a young man in good health.

Remarks on this clonotype: An end of the junction does not agree with germline; a read error may underlie this. V gene TRBV20-1 combines with J gene TRBJ2-7; TRBD2 aligns across 14 bases. Germline lookup yields CDR1 DFQATT and CDR2 SNEGSKA (reference sequence). The CDR3 is 19 amino acids. DNA of the CDR3: TGCAGTGCTAGAGTCCAAGGACTAGCGGGGGGCCCTCTGGACTACGAACAGTACTTC. Translating gives CSARVQGLAGGPLDYEQYF.

V is TRBV9 and J is TRBJ1-2; D ambiguous. Germline V CDR1 and CDR2: SGDLS, YYNGEE. Trimming pared 0 bases from V and 4 bases from J, leaving 13 bases between. This CDR3 has 15 amino acids. In DNA form, the CDR3 reads TGTGCCAGCAGCGTAGGGTCAAGCGGGAGCTATGGCTACACCTTC. It codes for CASSVGSSGSYGYTF.

This chain connects TRBV4-1 to TRBJ2-3; possible D gene TRBD2, 6 bases. Between the trimmed V and J ends, which lost 0 bases and 4 bases, there was a span of 20 bases. The CDR3 runs to 18 residues. CDR1 and CDR2 from the germline V gene are MGHRA and YSYEKL. For the CDR3, the DNA is TGCGCCAGCAGCCAAGATAGTATTGGGCTAGCGAGGCCAGATACGCAGTATTTT. Protein sequence: CASSQDSIGLARPDTQYF.

V is TRBV25-1 and J is TRBJ1-2, with a weak D call TRBD1 (6 bases). The V gene lost 0 bases and the J gene lost 6 bases, with 14 bases spanning the gap. The CDR3 is 15 amino acids. Germline assignment: CDR1 MGHDK and CDR2 SYGVNS. The CDR3 sequence is CASSEYNPPGDGYTF. The CDR3 nucleotides are TGTGCCAGCAGTGAATATAATCCCCCAGGGGATGGCTACACCTTC.

The chain is built from TRBV10-2 and TRBJ2-7; D possibly corresponds to TRBD2 (6 bases). The CDR3 runs 15 residues. Germline assignment: CDR1 WSHSY and CDR2 SAAADI. V lost 1 base and J lost 7, with 17 bases in between. The chain's CDR3 is CASSELGGVYNEQYF. The CDR3 bases are TGCGCCAGCAGTGAGTTGGGGGGAGTTTACAATGAGCAGTACTTC.

The chain is built from TRBV3-1 and TRBJ2-1; TRBD2 matches 10 bases. V dropped 0 bases and J dropped 8; count of bases not matched to a gene: 10. This CDR3 spans 17 amino acids. Germline loops: CDR1 LGHDT, CDR2 YNNKEL (reference sequence). CDR3 nucleotide sequence: TGTGCCAGCAGCCAAGACGGGACTAGCGCTCGAGTCGATGAGCAGTTCTTC. Amino acid sequence: CASSQDGTSARVDEQFF.

The chain couples TRBV11-2 to TRBJ2-1; D uncertain. Near its end, the DNA agrees better with TRBJ2-7, so the J call may be wrong. This CDR3 comprises 14 residues. The V gene's germline CDR1 is SGHAT and CDR2 FQNNGV. CDR3 in amino acids: CASSLISSYNEQYF. For the CDR3, the DNA is TGTGCCAGCAGCTTGATCAGCTCCTACAATGAGCAGTACTTC.

This clonotype was recorded once. The rearrangement joins TRBV3-1 to TRBJ2-5, with TRBD2 matching over 11 bases. The CDR3 is made up of 18 amino acids. V lost 3 bases, J lost 11 bases, and 20 bases stayed unmatched. From germline, CDR1 is LGHDT and CDR2 YNNKEL (reference sequence). CDR3 region: CASSQVPGASGGNNEQYF. The CDR3 nucleotides read TGTGCCAGCAGCCAGGTCCCCGGGGCTAGCGGGGGGAACAATGAGCAGTACTTC.

This clonotype was recorded a few times. The chain carries TRBV4-1 and TRBJ2-7; D gene ambiguous. Trimming left V 3 bases short and J 6 bases short, with 18 bases between. CDR1 MGHRA and CDR2 YSYEKL come from the germline V gene. This CDR3 is 15 amino acids long. Written as DNA, the CDR3 is TGCGCCAGCAGCCACGACGCATCTTATGGCCTCGAGCAGTACTTC. It yields the protein CASSHDASYGLEQYF.

The chain carries TRBV4-3 and TRBJ2-5, with 9 bases identical to TRBD1. The CDR3 is made up of 16 amino acids. The germline V gene has CDR1 LGHNA and CDR2 YSLEER. The J segment lost 1 base and the V segment lost 4 bases, leaving 7 bases of the junction unmatched. CDR3 bases: TGCGCCAGCAGCCGCTTCAGGGACAGGGTCCAAGAGACCCAGTACTTC. Encoded protein: CASSRFRDRVQETQYF.

The chain is built from TRBV24-1 and TRBJ2-3; 8 bases align to TRBD1. This CDR3 has 13 residues. V lost 7 bases to trimming and J lost 4 bases; unmatched junction nucleotides: 3. From germline, CDR1 is KGHDR and CDR2 SFDVKD. The CDR3 protein is CATRQGVPDTQYF. The CDR3 DNA reads TGTGCCACCAGACAGGGGGTTCCAGATACGCAGTATTTT.

This chain uses TRBV28 with TRBJ1-1; D remains ambiguous. V lost 8 bases to trimming and J lost 7 bases, with 11 bases between them. CDR1 is MDHEN and CDR2 is SYDVKM in the germline V gene. This CDR3 is 11 amino acids long. CDR3 region: CASQEVGEAFF. As DNA, the CDR3 is TGTGCCAGCCAGGAGGTTGGTGAAGCTTTCTTT.

J is TRBJ2-7 and V is TRBV30, with 8 bases identical to TRBD2. J gave up 6 bases and V 2 bases, and 18 bases lay outside the gene matches. Germline V gene lookup returns CDR1 GTSNPN and CDR2 SVGIG (reference sequence). This CDR3 contains 17 residues. The chain's CDR3 is CAWSIVSGGTRVSEQYF. CDR3 bases: TGTGCCTGGAGTATAGTATCCGGGGGGACTAGGGTTTCCGAGCAGTACTTC.

V gene TRBV4-2 combines with J gene TRBJ2-5; tentative D call: TRBD1 (8 bases). V shed 2 bases and J shed 1 base, with 14 bases lying between them. CDR3 length equals 16 residues. The germline CDR1 and CDR2 sequences are LGHNA and YNFKEQ. The CDR3 region has the DNA TGTGCCAGCAGCCAAACCGGGGGGACAGGCCAAGAGACCCAGTACTTC. As protein: CASSQTGGTGQETQYF.

This clonotype turned up a few times. The rearrangement joins TRBV7-9 to TRBJ2-7; TRBD1 matches 9 bases. This CDR3 is built from 16 residues. V lost 3 bases to trimming and J lost 4 bases; unmatched junction nucleotides: 10. The germline V gene encodes CDR1 SEHNR and CDR2 FQNEAQ (reference sequence). CDR3 region: CASSFHLQGAEYEQYF. Written as DNA, the CDR3 is TGTGCCAGCAGCTTTCATTTACAGGGGGCGGAGTACGAGCAGTACTTC.

The chain recombines TRBV12-5 with TRBJ2-7; D is perhaps TRBD1 (6 bases). CDR3 length equals 13 residues. Germline CDR1 LGHNT, CDR2 FRNRAP. V was shortened by 6 bases and J by 0 bases, with 9 bases between the two germline ends. For the CDR3, the DNA is TGTGCTAGTGGAAGGGGGACCTCCTACGAGCAGTACTTC. Translating it yields CASGRGTSYEQYF.

The V and J genes are TRBV14 and TRBJ2-1; D ambiguous. V gave up 5 bases and J gave up 0 bases, with 11 bases separating them. The germline CDR1 and CDR2 sequences are SGHDN and FVKESK. CDR3 length equals 15 residues. CDR3 nucleotide sequence: TGTGCCAGCAGCGCCAGCGTCCTCTCCTACAATGAGCAGTTCTTC. This translates into CASSASVLSYNEQFF.

This clonotype was seen a few times. The chain carries TRBV5-1 and TRBJ2-7; D ambiguous. This CDR3 is 14 amino acids long. Trimming took 0 bases from V and 2 from J, leaving 9 bases between them. CDR1 and CDR2 from the germline V gene are SGHRS and YFSETQ. This CDR3 is CASSLVVGPYEQYF. The CDR3 DNA sequence: TGCGCCAGCAGCTTGGTTGTAGGTCCCTACGAGCAGTACTTC.

The rearrangement links TRBV7-9 to TRBJ1-2; perhaps TRBD1 as D (5 bases). The CDR3 has 18 amino acids. V dropped 5 bases and J dropped 0 bases, with 22 bases sitting between them. Germline V lookup: CDR1 SEHNR, CDR2 FQNEAQ (reference sequence). CDR3 nucleotide sequence: TGTGCCAGCAGCCCCCTGGGGCCCCTGGCAGCGACTAACTATGGCTACACCTTC. It encodes CASSPLGPLAATNYGYTF.

The rearrangement links TRBV7-8 to TRBJ2-3, with 9 positions matching TRBD2. The CDR3 is made up of 18 amino acids. V lost 3 bases and J lost 0; bases outside the gene matches: 10. The germline CDR1 and CDR2 sequences are SGHVS and FQNEAQ. CDR3 bases: TGTGCCAGCAGCTTCCTGATAGCGGGGGCCCTAAGCACAGATACGCAGTATTTT. Amino acids: CASSFLIAGALSTDTQYF.

The chain joins TRBV7-9 to TRBJ1-5; 9 bases match TRBD1. CDR3 length equals 15 residues. Per germline, CDR1 SEHNR and CDR2 FQNEAQ (reference sequence). After removal of 1 base from V and 6 bases from J, the junction contained 4 bases not matched to a gene. Here the CDR3 reads CASSLGDRDIQPQHF. CDR3 DNA sequence: TGTGCCAGCAGCTTAGGGGACAGGGATATTCAGCCCCAGCATTTT.

The V gene is TRBV20-1, the J gene TRBJ2-5, with 8 nucleotides matching TRBD2. Germline V gives CDR1 DFQATT, CDR2 SNEGSKA (reference sequence). The trim removed 4 bases at V and 1 base at J, leaving 5 bases unmatched. This CDR3 is built from 14 residues. The CDR3 region has the DNA TGCAGTGCTAAGGGCGGGGGGTCCCAAGAGACCCAGTACTTC. It codes for CSAKGGGSQETQYF.

This clonotype appeared a few times. V and J are TRBV7-2 and TRBJ2-4, with D maybe TRBD1 (5 bases). The germline V and J ends were trimmed by 0 bases and 5 bases, with 11 bases remaining between them. The CDR3 runs to 15 residues. Germline assignment: CDR1 SGHTA and CDR2 FQGNSA. The CDR3 sequence: CASSLAQGIENIQYF. CDR3 nucleotide sequence: TGTGCCAGCAGCTTAGCGCAGGGTATAGAAAACATTCAGTACTTC.

In this sample, this clonotype turned up a few times. V usage is TRBV7-7 and J usage is TRBJ2-1; D ambiguous. V lost 1 base, J lost 6 bases, and 10 bases lay in between. CDR1 is SSHAT and CDR2 is FNYEAQ in the germline V gene (reference sequence). The CDR3 consists of 14 residues. The CDR3 DNA is TGTGCCAGCAGCTTAGGCCATGATGGCAATGAGCAGTTCTTC. This gives the protein CASSLGHDGNEQFF.

This clonotype showed up just once. The chain recombines TRBV18 with TRBJ1-2; possible D gene TRBD1, 6 bases. V lost 3 bases, J lost 4 bases, and 12 bases lay in between. CDR1 KGHSH and CDR2 LQKENI come from the germline V gene. This CDR3 is built from 14 residues. The CDR3 region is CASSPYRDRYGYTF. CDR3 DNA sequence: TGTGCCAGCTCACCTTACAGGGACCGCTATGGCTACACCTTC.

This clonotype was seen at least ten times. The chain employs TRBV11-2 and TRBJ2-7; D gene uncertain. CDR1 and CDR2 from the germline V gene are SGHAT and FQNNGV. This CDR3 has 13 amino acids. V was pared by 1 base and J by 3 bases, with 7 bases between. The CDR3 sequence is CASSLGRVYEQYF. For the CDR3, the DNA is TGTGCCAGCAGCTTAGGTCGCGTCTACGAGCAGTACTTC.

This clonotype was found a few times. The V and J genes are TRBV4-1 and TRBJ2-5; D not certain. Germline V lookup: CDR1 MGHRA, CDR2 YSYEKL. V was shortened by 0 bases and J by 4 bases, with 9 bases between the two germline ends. The CDR3 consists of 14 residues. The CDR3 nucleotides read TGCGCCAGCAGCCAAGAAACAAGGCCAGAGACCCAGTACTTC. It specifies CASSQETRPETQYF.

The V and J genes are TRBV27 and TRBJ2-7; the D is unclear. Trimming took off 8 bases at V and 1 base at J, with 9 bases between the two ends. This CDR3 spans 12 amino acids. CDR1 and CDR2 from the germline V gene are MNHEY and SMNVEV (reference sequence). The CDR3: CASGQWSYEQYF. The CDR3 bases are TGTGCCAGCGGGCAGTGGTCCTACGAGCAGTACTTC.

V gene TRBV4-2 combines with J gene TRBJ1-1; 9 bases agree with TRBD1. CDR1 and CDR2 from the germline V gene are LGHNA and YNFKEQ. This CDR3 region has 16 residues. With 4 bases clipped from V and 0 bases from J, the junction kept 6 bases outside the gene matches. The CDR3 nucleotides are TGTGCCAGCAGCCCTAGGGACAGGGTCATGAACACTGAAGCTTTCTTT. It specifies CASSPRDRVMNTEAFF.

The rearrangement links TRBV20-1 to TRBJ2-1; D remains ambiguous. Trimming left V 5 bases short and J 0 bases short, with 5 bases between. Germline CDR1 and CDR2: DFQATT and SNEGSKA (reference sequence). The CDR3 loop spans 12 amino acids. The CDR3 nucleotides are TGCAGTGCTGCGCCCTCCTACAATGAGCAGTTCTTC. It codes for CSAAPSYNEQFF.

The J gene is TRBJ2-5, the V gene TRBV27; tentative D call: TRBD1 (5 bases). The J call is in doubt because the DNA end fits TRBJ2-7 better. Germline values: CDR1 MNHEY, CDR2 SMNVEV (reference sequence). This CDR3 has 14 amino acids. As DNA, the CDR3 is TGTGCCAGCAGTCTCAGGGTGGTGAGCTACGAGCAGTACTTC. Encoded protein: CASSLRVVSYEQYF.

The chain joins TRBV2 to TRBJ2-7; 9 bases map to TRBD2. Unmatched junction bases numbered 4, after V lost 1 base and J lost 0 bases. In germline, CDR1 is SNHLY, CDR2 FYNNEI. This CDR3 comprises 16 residues. The CDR3 DNA reads as TGTGCCAGCAGTGAAGGTAGCGGGAGCCTCTCCTACGAGCAGTACTTC. This encodes CASSEGSGSLSYEQYF.